Below are 23 T cell receptor beta chains sequenced from a single sample in a study of cytomegalovirus exposure and HLA in healthy donors. PCR involved 60 Vbeta and 13 Jbeta primers. Libraries were prepared by immunoSEQ multiplex PCR; TCRdb keeps only in-frame clonotypes and omits some of them. The data hold a few hundred thousand clones, with roughly 80% observed a single time. Specimen: PBMCs. The origin of the receptors is a man aged 30 to 39 in good health and CMV-seronegative.

In the case of this clone: The conserved final phenylalanine or tryptophan is absent from the CDR3, which likely points to a read error. The chain combines TRBV7-6 with TRBJ2-7, with D tentatively TRBD1 (6 bases). The CDR3 is 13 residues long. V was clipped by 5 bases and J by 3 bases, with 11 bases between them. The germline V gene has CDR1 SGHVS and CDR2 FNYEAQ. The CDR3 is CASSKGQFYEQYL. The CDR3 DNA is TGTGCCAGCAGCAAAGGACAGTTCTACGAGCAGTACCTC.

This chain joins TRBV5-1 and TRBJ2-7, with 16 bases that match TRBD2. Germline V CDR1 and CDR2: SGHRS, YFSETQ. CDR3 size: 18 residues. V lost 0 bases to trimming and J lost 2 bases; unmatched junction nucleotides: 5. The CDR3, as DNA: TGCGCCAGCAGCTTGGCCCCCGGGACTAGCGGGGGGGCCTACGAGCAGTACTTC. Amino acids: CASSLAPGTSGGAYEQYF.

This clone was picked up a small number of times. The rearrangement joins TRBV29-1 to TRBJ2-7, with D tentatively TRBD1 (5 bases). This CDR3 contains 12 residues. With 2 bases removed from V and 9 bases from J, the gap between germline ends came to 14 bases. The germline CDR1 and CDR2 sequences are SQVTM and ANQGSEA. The CDR3 DNA reads as TGCAGCGTTGAAACTCAGGGCCGTGTGCAGTACTTC. Translation: CSVETQGRVQYF.

This chain uses TRBV11-2 with TRBJ2-3; tentative D call: TRBD2 (6 bases). CDR3 length equals 17 residues. Trimming stripped 5 bases from V and 0 bases from J, with 18 bases between. Germline V gene data show CDR1 as SGHAT and CDR2 as FQNNGV. The DNA for the CDR3 is TGTGCCAGCAGCCCTAGCGAGTGGGGCGCTAGCACAGATACGCAGTATTTT. Translating it yields CASSPSEWGASTDTQYF.

The CDR3 loop is CASSIEPPGLFF. CDR3 sequence (DNA): TGTGCCAGCAGTATTGAGCCGCCGGGGCTGTTTTTT. The chain recombines TRBV2 with TRBJ1-4, with D unresolved. From germline, CDR1 is SNHLY and CDR2 FYNNEI. The CDR3 runs to 12 residues. Deletions cut 5 bases from V and 14 bases from J, with 15 bases between.

V usage is TRBV9 and J usage is TRBJ1-2; 11 bases line up with TRBD1. CDR1 and CDR2 (germline): SGDLS, YYNGEE. After removal of 4 bases from V and 7 bases from J, the junction contained 3 bases not matched to a gene. The CDR3 runs to 13 residues. The CDR3 region has the DNA TGTGCCAGCAGCCCAGGGACAGGGGGTGGCTACACCTTC. It is translated as CASSPGTGGGYTF.

This clone was found a few times. V is TRBV5-4 and J is TRBJ1-1; D is unclear. V was shortened by 2 bases and J by 1 base, with 6 bases between the two germline ends. The CDR3 has 13 residues. Looked up from germline, CDR1 is SGHNT and CDR2 is YYREEE (reference sequence). The CDR3 bases are TGTGCCAGCAGCTTTGCAGGGAACACTGAAGCTTTCTTT. It codes for CASSFAGNTEAFF.

V usage is TRBV19 and J usage is TRBJ2-1; 10 positions agree with TRBD2. The germline V gene has CDR1 LNHDA and CDR2 SQIVND (reference sequence). The V segment lost 0 bases and the J segment 8 bases; nucleotides outside the gene matches: 4. The CDR3 runs 15 residues. The CDR3 DNA is TGTGCCAGTAGTATAGAGGGGACTAGCGTAGATGAGCAGTTCTTC. The encoded protein is CASSIEGTSVDEQFF.

The chain carries TRBV7-9 and TRBJ1-5; D gene ambiguous. The CDR3 length is 13 residues. The V gene lost 5 bases and the J gene lost 4 bases, with 9 bases spanning the gap. The V gene's germline CDR1 is SEHNR and CDR2 FQNEAQ (reference sequence). In DNA form, the CDR3 reads TGTGCCAGCAGCCCTGGCCAAAATCAGCCCCAGCATTTT. Its translation: CASSPGQNQPQHF. Using reference TRBV7-9 and TRBJ1-5 for the parts outside the CDR3, the full variable domain is DTGVSQNPRHKITKRGQNVTFRCDPISEHNRLYWYRQTLGQGPEFLTYFQNEAQLEKSRLLSDRFSAERPKGSFSTLEIQRTEQGDSAMYLCASSPGQNQPQHFGDGTRLSIL.

This clone has just one count. The chain recombines TRBV4-3 with TRBJ1-2, with 12 positions matching TRBD1. CDR1 and CDR2 (germline): LGHNA, YSLEER. The CDR3 totals 16 residues. V was pared by 3 bases and J by 3 bases, with 5 bases of the junction left unmatched. CDR3 loop: CASSHGTGGLDYGYTF. The CDR3 nucleotides read TGCGCCAGCAGCCATGGGACAGGGGGCCTCGACTATGGCTACACCTTC.

CDR3 DNA sequence: TGTGCCAGCTCAATTAATGGACAGGGCACTGAAGCTTTCTTT. It specifies CASSINGQGTEAFF. The J gene is TRBJ1-1, the V gene TRBV18; TRBD1 matches 8 bases. The germline CDR1 and CDR2 sequences are KGHSH and LQKENI. With V trimmed by 5 bases and J by 4 bases, 6 bases remained unmatched. The CDR3 spans 14 residues.

In regard to this clone: The junction does not match germline at one end; this may be a read error. V gene TRBV27 combines with J gene TRBJ2-2, with D unclear. CDR1 is MNHEY and CDR2 is SMNVEV in the germline V gene (reference sequence). The CDR3 has 12 amino acids. The CDR3 DNA reads TGTGCCAGCAGGCAGAACACCCCCCAACCCATTTTT. This encodes CASRQNTPQPIF.

This clone came up once. The chain couples TRBV4-1 to TRBJ1-5; 7 nucleotides align to TRBD1. CDR1 is MGHRA and CDR2 is YSYEKL in the germline V gene. This CDR3 region has 17 residues. Unmatched junction bases numbered 13, after V lost 1 base and J lost 7 bases. Here the CDR3 reads CASSQVLKGGREQPQHF. Here the CDR3 DNA reads TGCGCCAGCAGCCAAGTCTTGAAAGGGGGCAGGGAACAGCCCCAGCATTTT.

The chain couples TRBV29-1 to TRBJ1-2, with D possibly being TRBD1 (5 bases). Between the trimmed V and J ends, which lost 4 bases and 1 base, there was a span of 13 bases. The CDR3 sequence is 14 residues long. Germline V lookup: CDR1 SQVTM, CDR2 ANQGSEA. The CDR3 DNA follows: TGCAGCGTTGTGAAAGAGGGACTTAACTATGGCTACACCTTC. Amino acids: CSVVKEGLNYGYTF.

The table lists this clone with a few counts. The J gene is TRBJ1-1, the V gene TRBV6-5, with D possibly being TRBD1 (6 bases). Trimming took off 6 bases at V and 4 bases at J, with 9 bases between the two ends. The CDR3 has 12 amino acids. The germline V gene has CDR1 MNHEY and CDR2 SVGAGI. Here the CDR3 DNA reads TGTGCCAGCAGGGACAGACTCACTGAAGCTTTCTTT. It encodes CASRDRLTEAFF.

This clone was recorded only once. Within the sample, other DNA sequences also encode this same CDR3. J is TRBJ1-1 and V is TRBV5-1; weak D call: TRBD1 (6 bases). The CDR3 loop spans 14 amino acids. From germline, CDR1 is SGHRS and CDR2 YFSETQ. Trimming took off 5 bases at V and 4 bases at J, with 15 bases between the two ends. For the CDR3, the DNA is TGCGCCAGCAGATCAGGGGACGAAGGCACTGAAGCTTTCTTT. Its translation: CASRSGDEGTEAFF.

The V and J genes are TRBV18 and TRBJ2-1; TRBD1 aligns across 9 bases. CDR3 length equals 15 residues. V lost 4 bases to trimming and J lost 3 bases; unmatched junction nucleotides: 4. CDR1 is KGHSH, CDR2 LQKENI, per germline. CDR3 DNA sequence: TGTGCCAGCTCACAGGGACAGGGTGGCTACAATGAGCAGTTCTTC. As protein: CASSQGQGGYNEQFF.

A few counts support this clone. The chain uses TRBV7-3 and TRBJ2-3; D may be TRBD1 (5 bases). This CDR3 contains 15 residues. Trimming took 3 bases from V and 5 from J, leaving 15 bases between them. CDR1 SGHTA and CDR2 FQGTGA come from the germline V gene. CDR3 region: CASSFIGALGDTQYF. The CDR3 DNA reads as TGTGCCAGCAGCTTTATTGGGGCCCTCGGAGATACGCAGTATTTT.

This chain links TRBV11-2 with TRBJ1-6, with D hard to call. CDR3 length equals 14 residues. The V end lost 4 bases, the J end lost 7 bases, and 11 bases lay between the germline ends. Per the germline V gene, CDR1 is SGHAT and CDR2 is FQNNGV. The CDR3, as DNA: TGTGCCAGCAGCTCCCAAACACAGAATTCACCCCTCCACTTT. Its translation: CASSSQTQNSPLHF.

This chain links TRBV6-5 with TRBJ2-3; possibly TRBD1 for D (7 bases). The CDR3 spans 14 residues. V was shortened by 6 bases and J by 3 bases, with 13 bases between the two germline ends. Germline V gene lookup returns CDR1 MNHEY and CDR2 SVGAGI. The CDR3 protein is CASSPGGPTDTQYF. CDR3 bases: TGTGCCAGCAGCCCAGGGGGGCCGACAGATACGCAGTATTTT.

This clone was counted a single time. The gene calls are TRBV19 and TRBJ1-3; D is perhaps TRBD1 (6 bases). The V gene's germline CDR1 is LNHDA and CDR2 SQIVND (reference sequence). CDR3 length: 16 amino acids. Trimming took 4 bases from V and 0 from J, leaving 13 bases between them. The CDR3 coding sequence is TGTGCCAGTAGTACTTCAGGGGAGAGCTCTGGAAACACCATATATTTT. Translation gives CASSTSGESSGNTIYF. The whole variable domain, remainder taken from reference TRBV19 and TRBJ1-3, is DGGITQSPKYLFRKEGQNVTLSCEQNLNHDAMYWYRQDPGQGLRLIYYSQIVNDFQKGDIAEGYSVSREKKESFPLTVTSAQKNPTAFYLCASSTSGESSGNTIYFGEGSWLTVV.

This clone has a handful of counts. The chain carries TRBV13 and TRBJ1-5; the D gene is possibly TRBD1 (5 bases). This CDR3 contains 13 residues. The V gene's germline CDR1 is PRHDT and CDR2 FYEKMQ (reference sequence). Trimming removed 5 bases from V and 7 bases from J, with 12 bases in between. This chain's CDR3 is CASSTGGRQPQHF. The CDR3 DNA sequence: TGTGCCAGCAGCACCGGGGGACGGCAGCCCCAGCATTTT.

This clone was picked up one time. The V gene is TRBV27, the J gene TRBJ2-3; 11 positions match TRBD2. From germline, CDR1 is MNHEY and CDR2 SMNVEV (reference sequence). The CDR3 runs 19 residues. Trimming cost V 3 bases and J 5 bases; bases outside gene matches: 16. CDR3 amino acids: CASSFKPGGSGGAIDTQYF. The CDR3 region has the DNA TGTGCCAGCAGTTTCAAACCAGGGGGTAGCGGGGGGGCCATAGATACGCAGTATTTT.